The rows below give T cell receptor beta chains drawn from one sample of a study of CD8 T cells in Susac syndrome. Using its own MiXCR run on the immunoSEQ multiplex PCR reads, TCRdb lists one record per CDR3 protein. The data show roughly 400,000 distinct CDR3 sequences, around 85% seen once. Sequencing was performed on CD8+ T cells from PBMCs. Receptor source: a human donor with multiple sclerosis. Both conserved end residues are part of each CDR3. Each record gives: J gene, D gene, clone size, V gene, CDR3 protein, CDR3 DNA. A D gene is named only where the DNA matches it firmly. The size of a clone is reported for some rows only, either as once, few or many, or as a class for expanded clones.

TRBJ1-3 | . | . | TRBV7-9 | CASSLEVFKGNTIYF | TGTGCCAGCAGCTTAGAGGTCTTCAAAGGAAACACCATATATTTT
TRBJ1-3 | . | . | TRBV11-2 | CASSPTQGNTIYF | TGTGCCAGCAGCCCAACCCAAGGAAACACCATATATTTT
TRBJ1-1 | . | . | TRBV4-1 | CASSQARGREAFF | TGCGCCAGCAGCCAAGCTCGGGGGCGTGAAGCTTTCTTT
TRBJ2-1 | TRBD1 | . | TRBV11-2 | CASRSRKRTGDVYNEQFF | TGTGCCAGCAGATCGAGGAAGAGGACAGGCGACGTTTACAATGAGCAGTTCTTC
TRBJ2-7 | . | . | TRBV5-1 | CASSLAGVPLPYEQYF | TGCGCCAGCAGCTTGGCCGGGGTCCCCTTGCCTTACGAGCAGTACTTC
TRBJ2-7 | TRBD1 | . | TRBV15 | CATSRLGGARDDEQYF | TGTGCCACCAGCCGCTTAGGGGGCGCGAGGGATGACGAGCAGTACTTC
TRBJ1-3 | . | . | TRBV5-4 | CASSLDLNGNTIYF | TGTGCCAGCAGCTTGGACCTAAACGGAAACACCATATATTTT
TRBJ2-6 | . | . | TRBV6-1 | CGGGPSGANVLTF | TGTGGGGGAGGACCCTCTGGGGCCAACGTCCTGACTTTC
TRBJ1-5 | TRBD1 | . | TRBV20-1 | CSARDESQGGNQPQHF | TGCAGTGCTAGAGATGAATCGCAGGGGGGGAATCAGCCCCAGCATTTT
TRBJ1-5 | TRBD1 | . | TRBV15 | CATSSRDSYNQPQHF | TGTGCCACCAGCAGCCGGGACAGCTACAATCAGCCCCAGCATTTT
TRBJ1-1 | . | . | TRBV19 | CAADSLNTEAFF | TGTGCCGCAGACAGCTTGAACACTGAAGCTTTCTTT
TRBJ2-7 | . | once | TRBV4-1 | CASSQEAQTYEQYF | TGCGCCAGCAGCCAAGAGGCACAAACCTACGAGCAGTACTTC
TRBJ2-5 | . | . | TRBV14 | CASSPLGSGQETQYF | TGTGCCAGCAGCCCCCTGGGTAGCGGCCAAGAGACCCAGTACTTC